The rows below give T cell receptor beta chains drawn from one sample of a study of blood T cell repertoires in COVID-19. The repertoire was sequenced with immunoSEQ multiplex PCR; TCRdb's copy has only in-frame clones and lacks some. The sample includes about 270,000 clones, about 89% of them seen just once. What was sequenced was peripheral blood. All receptors derive from a woman in her 50s with acute or convalescent COVID-19. The CDR3 runs from the conserved cysteine through the conserved F or W. D genes are given only for firm matches. The listing skips clone size in some rows; elsewhere it reads once, few, many or a size class.

d_call j_call v_call clone_size cdr3_nt cdr3_aa
TRBD1 TRBJ1-1 TRBV29-1 few TGCAGCGTTGTTCACAGGGGATCCACTGAAGCTTTCTTT CSVVHRGSTEAFF
TRBD2 TRBJ2-2 TRBV7-9 . TGTGCCAGCAGCTTAGGTAAGGTAAGGCTAGCGGGAGAAAACGGGGAGCTGTTTTTT CASSLGKVRLAGENGELFF
TRBD1 TRBJ1-3 TRBV4-1 . TGCGCCAGCAGCCAAGAAGTGGGACAGGCAGTAAACACCATATATTTT CASSQEVGQAVNTIYF
TRBD1 TRBJ1-1 TRBV20-1 . TGCAGTGCTAGTGAGGGACAGGGAGTACGCACTGAAGCTTTCTTT CSASEGQGVRTEAFF
. TRBJ1-4 TRBV11-2 . TGTGCCAGCAGCTTATTGGCTGGGGGGAATGAAAAACTGTTTTTT CASSLLAGGNEKLFF
. TRBJ2-7 TRBV4-2 . TGTGCCAGCAGCCAAATTGATGGGGAGGCTTCCTACGAGCAGTACTTC CASSQIDGEASYEQYF
TRBD1 TRBJ1-5 TRBV29-1 . TGCAGCGTACGGACAGGGGATAGCAATCAGCCCCAGCATTTT CSVRTGDSNQPQHF
. TRBJ1-5 TRBV27 . TGTGCCAGCAGCCCTGTGAAAGTCGCCAGGACAAATCAGCCCCAGCATTTT CASSPVKVARTNQPQHF
TRBD2 TRBJ2-7 TRBV9 once TGTGCCAGCAGCACTGGACTAGCGGGCTACGAGCAGTACTTC CASSTGLAGYEQYF
. TRBJ2-5 TRBV10-3 . TGTGCCATCAGTGAGCGGGGGGAGACCCAGTACTTC CAISERGETQYF
TRBD1 TRBJ1-6 TRBV27 few TGTGCCAGCAGCGGACAGGTCTTAAATTCACCCCTCCACTTT CASSGQVLNSPLHF
TRBD1 TRBJ1-2 TRBV6-6 . TGTGCCAGCAGTTTTAAACAGGGGGCAGGTAACTATGGCTACACCTTC CASSFKQGAGNYGYTF
. TRBJ2-3 TRBV6-5 once TGTGCCAGCAGTTACGACAGGACTAGAATGGATACGCAGTATTTT CASSYDRTRMDTQYF
TRBD2 TRBJ2-5 TRBV5-6 . TGTGCCAGCAGCTTATCTCTAGCGGGAGTCGAGACCCAGTACTTC CASSLSLAGVETQYF
. TRBJ2-1 TRBV28 . TGTGCCAGCAGTTTATGGGAGGGGGCGGGGATCTCCTACAATGAGCAGTTCTTC CASSLWEGAGISYNEQFF
TRBD2 TRBJ2-7 TRBV25-1 once TGTGCCAGCAGCCTAACCCTTAGCGGGAGCTACGAGCAGTACTTC CASSLTLSGSYEQYF
. TRBJ1-3 TRBV19 . TGTGCCAGTGGAAATATCAGAGGCTCTGGAAACACCATATATTTT CASGNIRGSGNTIYF
TRBD2 TRBJ2-3 TRBV29-1 . TGCAGCGTTGAGGCACAACTAGCGGAAAACACAGATACGCAGTATTTT CSVEAQLAENTDTQYF
. TRBJ1-1 TRBV9 few TGTGCCAGCAGCGTAACAGCACACACTGAAGCTTTCTTT CASSVTAHTEAFF
TRBD2 TRBJ2-7 TRBV5-1 . TGCGCCAGCAGCTTGGGAGTAGCGGGAGCTCTGAGTGAGCAGTACTTC CASSLGVAGALSEQYF
TRBD2 TRBJ2-1 TRBV24-1 once TGTGCCACCAGTGTGACAGCGGGAGAGCCCGATGAGCAGTTCTTC CATSVTAGEPDEQFF
TRBD1 TRBJ1-2 TRBV2 . TGTGCCAGCAGTGCTCAGACAGGGGCCGCTAACTATGGCTACACCTTC CASSAQTGAANYGYTF
TRBD1 TRBJ1-2 TRBV4-2 . TGTGCCAGCAGCCAAGATAGGGCCAGGGGGGATGGCTACACCTTC CASSQDRARGDGYTF
TRBD2 TRBJ2-1 TRBV9 . TGTGCCAGCAGCCTGAGCGGGAGGGCCAGTAATGAGCAGTTCTTC CASSLSGRASNEQFF
. TRBJ1-5 TRBV6-5 few TGTGCCAGCACCAGTGCTCCGAATCAGCCCCAGCATTTT CASTSAPNQPQHF
TRBD1 TRBJ2-7 TRBV19 . TGTGCCAGTAGTACCCGGGACAGTTTATACGAGCAGTACTTC CASSTRDSLYEQYF
TRBD1 TRBJ1-1 TRBV27 . TGTGCCAGCAGTAAGGACAGGGGGGTGACTGAAGCTTTCTTT CASSKDRGVTEAFF
. TRBJ1-4 TRBV2 once TGTGCCGGGATCGACGACCGGACATATGGAGCTAATGAAAAACTGTTTTTT CAGIDDRTYGANEKLFF
. TRBJ1-1 TRBV10-3 few TGTGCCATCAGTGAGGGGGGCTTTAACACTGAAGCTTTCTTT CAISEGGFNTEAFF
. TRBJ1-1 TRBV2 . TGTGCCAGCAGTGTACAGGTAAACACTGAAGCTTTCTTT CASSVQVNTEAFF
. TRBJ1-3 TRBV19 once TGTGCCAGTAGTCCCACCGACTGGCTACCCTCTGGAAACACCATATATTTT CASSPTDWLPSGNTIYF
. TRBJ1-4 TRBV4-1 . TGCGCCAGCAGCCATGGGGACTGGACAACTAATGAAAAACTGTTTTTT CASSHGDWTTNEKLFF
. TRBJ1-1 TRBV20-1 . TGCAGTGCTAGTGCAGATTCGAACACTGAAGCTTTCTTT CSASADSNTEAFF
TRBD1 TRBJ1-1 TRBV4-3 . TGCGCCAGCAGCCAATCGACAGGGGGGTCTTTCTTT CASSQSTGGSFF
. TRBJ1-2 TRBV5-1 . TGCGCCAGCAGCATAGCAGGAGGGTATGGCTACACCTTC CASSIAGGYGYTF
. TRBJ1-3 TRBV27 . TGTGCCAGCAGCTCTCCCATGGAGGGTGATGGAAACACCATATATTTT CASSSPMEGDGNTIYF
TRBD2 TRBJ2-7 TRBV7-6 . TGTGCCAGCAGCCTTTCCGGGACTAGCGGGAGTGAGCAGTACTTC CASSLSGTSGSEQYF
. TRBJ2-1 TRBV24-1 . TGTGCCACCAGTGATGCAGGGTTGACCTACAATGAGCAGTTCTTC CATSDAGLTYNEQFF
TRBD1 TRBJ1-1 TRBV27 . TGTGCCAGCGGACAGGGGCGCAGGAACACTGAAGCTTTCTTT CASGQGRRNTEAFF
. TRBJ1-6 TRBV5-1 . TGCGCCAGCAGCGGGGGGGCAGGATCCTATAATTCACCCCTCCACTTT CASSGGAGSYNSPLHF
. TRBJ1-6 TRBV5-1 . TGCGCCAGCAGCTTGGCGGCAATGGGGGCTGGTAATTCACCCCTCCACTTT CASSLAAMGAGNSPLHF
. TRBJ1-2 TRBV21-1 . TGTGCCAGCAGCAAGGGAAGGGGCTATGGCTACACCTTC CASSKGRGYGYTF
TRBD1 TRBJ1-1 TRBV6-5 . TGTGCCAGCACCAGACAGGGGATCACTGAAGCTTTCTTT CASTRQGITEAFF
. TRBJ1-5 TRBV24-1 once TGTGCCACCAGTGCTCCCTTACGGGACTCCAATCAGCCCCAGCATTTT CATSAPLRDSNQPQHF
TRBD1 TRBJ1-2 TRBV29-1 . TGCAGCGTTCTACAGGGGGCAGATGGCTACACCTTC CSVLQGADGYTF
. TRBJ1-2 TRBV9 . TGTGCCAGCAGCGTAGGAGAGCTCTATGGCTACACCTTC CASSVGELYGYTF
TRBD1 TRBJ2-1 TRBV10-3 . TGTGCCATCAGTGAGGACAGGGATTACAATGAGCAGTTCTTC CAISEDRDYNEQFF
TRBD2 TRBJ2-5 TRBV5-6 . TGTGCCAGCAGCTTGGGCGGGAGCGGAGGAGAGACCCAGTACTTC CASSLGGSGGETQYF
TRBD2 TRBJ2-7 TRBV30 . TGTGCCTGGAACGTAGCGGGAGCCACCTACGAGCAGTACTTC CAWNVAGATYEQYF
. TRBJ2-2 TRBV7-3 . TGTGCCAGCAGCTTAAGCTTAGGACAGACAAACACCGGGGAGCTGTTTTTT CASSLSLGQTNTGELFF
TRBD2 TRBJ2-1 TRBV7-6 . TGTGCCAGCAGCGCGACTAGCGGGAGTGGTTCCCATGAGCAGTTCTTC CASSATSGSGSHEQFF
. TRBJ1-2 TRBV11-3 . TGTGCCAGCAGCTTAGATAGTAGGGGGAATGGCTACACCTTC CASSLDSRGNGYTF
. TRBJ2-1 TRBV4-1 . TGCGCCAGCAGCCAAGACCCCCGGGACAAAAGCTCCTACAATGAGCAGTTCTTC CASSQDPRDKSSYNEQFF
TRBD1 TRBJ1-1 TRBV18 . TGTGCCAGCTCACCGCCGGGACAGGTTAAAACTGAAGCTTTCTTT CASSPPGQVKTEAFF
. TRBJ2-7 TRBV21-1 . TGTGCCAGCAGCAAAGGAAGTTCCGGGACAAATCTTTACGAGCAGTACTTC CASSKGSSGTNLYEQYF
TRBD1 TRBJ1-4 TRBV18 few TGTGCCAGCTCACCACCAGGACAGGGCGTGGGGGAACTGTTTTTT CASSPPGQGVGELFF
. TRBJ1-2 TRBV5-6 . TGTGCCAGCAGCTTGGATACAGCTAACTATGGCTACACCTTC CASSLDTANYGYTF
TRBD1 TRBJ1-2 TRBV6-5 few TGTGCCAGCAGGACGAGGGACAGGGGAGCTGGCTACACCTTC CASRTRDRGAGYTF
. TRBJ2-7 TRBV5-4 . TGTGCCAGCAGCTTGGCACGGGAACCCTACGAGCAGTACTTC CASSLAREPYEQYF